The 24 T cell receptor beta chains reported below all come from one sample, sequenced in a study of T cell repertoires in cytomegalovirus infection. One entry per CDR3 protein results from TCRdb running MiXCR on the reads. Here the sample spans a few hundred thousand distinct CDR3 sequences, roughly an eighth being singletons. Sequencing used PBMCs. Receptor source: a human donor in good health (CMV status not recorded). Some clones in this sample may be carry-over from other donors' samples.

The chain is built from TRBV4-3 and TRBJ2-1; D is perhaps TRBD1 or TRBD2 (5 bases each). CDR1 and CDR2 from the germline V gene are LGHNA and YSLEER. V was cut by 5 bases and J by 6 bases, with 14 bases left in between. The CDR3 runs 14 residues. CDR3 sequence reads: CASSSRGTRNEQFF. CDR3 in DNA: TGCGCCAGCAGCTCTCGAGGGACCCGCAATGAGCAGTTCTTC.

The sample holds many counts of this clonotype. The CDR3 bases are TGTGCCAGCAGGTGGACCGGGGAGCTGTTTTTT. Translation gives CASRWTGELFF. The chain combines TRBV7-2 with TRBJ2-2; D uncertain. V lost 6 bases and J 5 bases, leaving 4 bases between the germline ends. CDR3 length: 11 amino acids. Germline V CDR1 and CDR2: SGHTA, FQGNSA.

This clonotype was counted ten times or more. The chain recombines TRBV10-3 with TRBJ1-2; D not resolved. Trimming left V 3 bases short and J 1 base short, with 3 bases between. The CDR3 runs to 12 residues. CDR1 is ENHRY, CDR2 SYGVKD, per germline. CDR3 DNA sequence: TGTGCCATCAGTGAACATAACTATGGCTACACCTTC. Its translation is CAISEHNYGYTF.

This clonotype showed up just once. The chain couples TRBV5-4 to TRBJ2-1, with D possibly called TRBD1 or TRBD2 (5 bases each). V shed 4 bases and J shed 6 bases, with 11 bases lying between them. Germline V gene lookup returns CDR1 SGHNT and CDR2 YYREEE (reference sequence). This CDR3 region has 13 residues. This CDR3 reads CASSTRQINEQFF. In DNA form, the CDR3 reads TGTGCCAGCAGCACTAGACAGATCAATGAGCAGTTCTTC. The full variable domain, rest sourced from reference TRBV5-4 and TRBJ2-1, is ETGVTQSPTHLIKTRGQQVTLRCSSQSGHNTVSWYQQALGQGPQFIFQYYREEENGRGNFPPRFSGLQFPNYSSELNVNALELDDSALYLCASSTRQINEQFFGPGTRLTVL.

As to this clonotype: One end of the junction fails to match germline, which may point to a read error. V is TRBV5-3 and J is TRBJ1-1; the match to TRBD1 covers 8 bases. TRBV5-3 is treated as an ORF (open reading frame) with a function not yet certain. This CDR3 has 14 residues. DNA for the CDR3: TGTGCCAGCAGCCGTGGGGACAGGAACGCTGAAGCTTTCTTT. Translation gives CASSRGDRNAEAFF.

The chain couples TRBV2 to TRBJ2-7; 7 nucleotides align to TRBD2. V was pared by 6 bases and J by 4 bases, with 3 bases of the junction left unmatched. Germline V lookup: CDR1 SNHLY, CDR2 FYNNEI. The CDR3 is 12 amino acids. Written as DNA, the CDR3 is TGTGCCAGCAGAGTCGGGGGGTACGAGCAGTACTTC. Amino acid sequence: CASRVGGYEQYF.

The sample holds a few counts of this clonotype. The gene calls are TRBV7-2 and TRBJ2-3; TRBD2 might be the D (5 bases). Germline V gives CDR1 SGHTA, CDR2 FQGNSA. The CDR3 covers 17 residues. V was shortened by 2 bases and J by 1 base, with 16 bases between the two germline ends. CDR3 sequence (DNA): TGTGCCAGCAGCTTAAAGGCTGGGAGCGGCCGCACAGATACGCAGTATTTT. Translation gives CASSLKAGSGRTDTQYF.

This clonotype was detected ten times or more. The V call is TRBV27, the J call TRBJ2-1, with TRBD2 as a possible D gene (6 bases). CDR3 length: 16 residues. Trimming pared 3 bases from V and 3 bases from J, leaving 15 bases between. Germline CDR1 is MNHEY and CDR2 is SMNVEV (reference sequence). The CDR3 sequence: CASSFGSGNNYNEQFF. CDR3 in DNA: TGTGCCAGCAGTTTTGGTAGCGGAAACAACTACAATGAGCAGTTCTTC.

This clonotype was detected ten times or more. V is TRBV19 and J is TRBJ1-1; 7 bases are a match to TRBD1. Germline lookup yields CDR1 LNHDA and CDR2 SQIVND (reference sequence). The V and J ends lost 7 bases and 6 bases, in that order; junction bases with no gene match: 8. The CDR3 totals 13 residues. The chain's CDR3 is CASTEFDRAEAFF. The CDR3 bases are TGTGCCAGTACCGAATTTGACAGGGCTGAAGCTTTCTTT.

V and J are TRBV11-2 and TRBJ2-1; D is undetermined. V was trimmed by 5 bases and J by 4 bases, leaving 15 bases between them. The CDR3 length is 15 residues. From germline, CDR1 is SGHAT and CDR2 FQNNGV. CDR3 amino acids: CASSPQVKSYNEQFF. The CDR3 bases are TGTGCCAGCAGCCCGCAGGTCAAGAGTTACAATGAGCAGTTCTTC.

This clonotype was seen repeatedly, ten times or more. The V gene is TRBV28, the J gene TRBJ2-2, with 13 positions matching TRBD2. The CDR3 runs to 17 residues. J gave up 6 bases and V 5 bases, and 9 bases lay outside the gene matches. The germline V gene encodes CDR1 MDHEN and CDR2 SYDVKM. CDR3 DNA: TGTGCCAGCAGTCCCCCCGGACTAGCGGGAGCCTCCGGGGAGCTGTTTTTT. This sequence encodes CASSPPGLAGASGELFF.

V is TRBV20-1 and J is TRBJ2-1; 7 bases are shared with TRBD2. J lost 3 bases, V lost 2 bases, and 7 bases had no gene match. Germline V gives CDR1 DFQATT, CDR2 SNEGSKA (reference sequence). The CDR3 is 15 residues long. The CDR3 sequence: CSARPLAEGYNEQFF. The DNA for the CDR3 is TGCAGTGCTAGACCTCTAGCGGAAGGCTACAATGAGCAGTTCTTC.

The table lists this clonotype with many counts. The chain couples TRBV7-2 to TRBJ2-1; TRBD2 agrees at 9 bases. Germline trimming cut 1 base from V and 4 bases from J; bases unmatched to any gene: 5. Germline values: CDR1 SGHTA, CDR2 FQGNSA. The CDR3 has 16 amino acids. The CDR3 sequence is CASSLDGTSSYNEQFF. CDR3 bases: TGTGCCAGCAGCTTAGACGGGACTAGCTCTTACAATGAGCAGTTCTTC.

The table lists this clonotype with many counts. This sequence joins TRBV6-6 and TRBJ1-1; possible D gene TRBD1, 6 bases. From germline, CDR1 is MNHNY and CDR2 SVGAGI (reference sequence). V shed 2 bases and J shed 6 bases, with 19 bases lying between them. CDR3 size: 16 residues. The CDR3 sequence is CASSYLPQGRMAEAFF. In DNA, the CDR3 is TGTGCCAGCAGTTACCTACCCCAGGGGCGGATGGCTGAAGCTTTCTTT.

This clonotype was recorded a few times. The J gene is TRBJ2-5, the V gene TRBV10-3, with 10 bases matching TRBD2. The CDR3 spans 18 residues. The V and J ends lost 7 bases and 4 bases, in that order; junction bases with no gene match: 18. Germline CDR1 and CDR2: ENHRY and SYGVKD. The CDR3 DNA sequence: TGTGCCATCAAACAGCCTGCGGGGCTAGCGGGAGTGGGAGAGACCCAGTACTTC. Its translation is CAIKQPAGLAGVGETQYF.

The chain combines TRBV12-5 with TRBJ1-1; no firm D call. The CDR3 has 13 amino acids. CDR1 is LGHNT and CDR2 is FRNRAP in the germline V gene. Trimming cost V 5 bases and J 6 bases, with 13 bases left between them. In nucleotides, the CDR3 is TGTGCTAGTGGTCCGGGTGGGGAACCTGAAGCTTTCTTT. Translating gives CASGPGGEPEAFF.

The genes are TRBV18 and TRBJ2-6; D unresolved. V lost 5 bases to trimming and J lost 0 bases, with 8 bases between them. Germline V CDR1 and CDR2: KGHSH, LQKENI. This CDR3 comprises 15 residues. In DNA form, the CDR3 reads TGTGCCAGCTCAGGACCCTCCTCTGGGGCCAACGTCCTGACTTTC. Translated, it gives CASSGPSSGANVLTF.

This clonotype was counted many times. The CDR3 loop is CSARDQISGRKNTGELFF. In nucleotides, the CDR3 is TGCAGTGCTAGAGATCAAATTAGCGGGAGGAAAAACACCGGGGAGCTGTTTTTT. The V and J genes are TRBV20-1 and TRBJ2-2; the match to TRBD2 covers 10 bases. V shed 0 bases and J 2 bases; nucleotides not matched to a gene: 9. This CDR3 is built from 18 residues. Per germline, CDR1 DFQATT and CDR2 SNEGSKA (reference sequence).

This clonotype was seen ten or more times. The V gene is TRBV19, the J gene TRBJ2-5; 7 positions match TRBD2. The V gene's germline CDR1 is LNHDA and CDR2 SQIVND (reference sequence). CDR3 length: 15 amino acids. The J segment lost 5 bases and the V segment lost 5 bases, leaving 11 bases of the junction unmatched. CDR3 DNA sequence: TGTGCCAGTAGTGCCGGACTAGGGGAGGTTGAGACCCAGTACTTC. Translated: CASSAGLGEVETQYF.

The chain links TRBV29-1 to TRBJ1-4; D is unclear. Germline V gene data show CDR1 as SQVTM and CDR2 as ANQGSEA. V dropped 6 bases and J dropped 0 bases, with 8 bases sitting between them. This CDR3 has 13 residues. CDR3 sequence reads: CSVRRPTNEKLFF. DNA for the CDR3: TGCAGCGTGCGACGGCCAACTAATGAAAAACTGTTTTTT.

There are many counts of this clonotype. V usage is TRBV10-3 and J usage is TRBJ2-3, with D perhaps being TRBD1 or TRBD2 (5 bases each). The CDR3 is made up of 15 amino acids. Germline CDR1 and CDR2: ENHRY and SYGVKD. The V and J ends lost 2 bases and 2 bases respectively, with 11 bases between them. The CDR3 DNA sequence: TGTGCCATCAGTGAGAGAGGGGTTCCCACAGATACGCAGTATTTT. Translating gives CAISERGVPTDTQYF.

The rearrangement joins TRBV29-1 to TRBJ1-5, with a weak D call TRBD1 (5 bases). V lost 6 bases and J lost 5, with 14 bases in between. The CDR3 runs to 13 residues. Looked up from germline, CDR1 is SQVTM and CDR2 is ANQGSEA. CDR3 region: CSVARGEDQPQHF. As DNA, the CDR3 is TGCAGCGTAGCCCGGGGGGAGGATCAGCCCCAGCATTTT.

This chain uses TRBV7-9 with TRBJ1-4; a possible D gene is TRBD1 (5 bases). With 7 bases removed from V and 0 bases from J, the gap between germline ends came to 9 bases. Germline V gene lookup returns CDR1 SEHNR and CDR2 FQNEAQ (reference sequence). The CDR3 is 14 residues long. The CDR3 is CASIGDATNEKLFF. The DNA for the CDR3 is TGTGCCAGCATCGGGGACGCAACTAATGAAAAACTGTTTTTT. The full variable domain, completed using reference TRBV7-9 and TRBJ1-4, is DTGVSQNPRHKITKRGQNVTFRCDPISEHNRLYWYRQTLGQGPEFLTYFQNEAQLEKSRLLSDRFSAERPKGSFSTLEIQRTEQGDSAMYLCASIGDATNEKLFFGSGTQLSVL.

This clonotype has a count of ten or more. This chain joins TRBV7-9 and TRBJ2-1, with 8 bases aligning to TRBD2. Germline assignment: CDR1 SEHNR and CDR2 FQNEAQ (reference sequence). J gave up 7 bases and V 3 bases, and 8 bases lay outside the gene matches. The CDR3 runs 15 residues. The CDR3 DNA is TGTGCCAGCAGCTTCCGGGAGGGCCTCGGTAATGAGCAGTTCTTC. Translating gives CASSFREGLGNEQFF.